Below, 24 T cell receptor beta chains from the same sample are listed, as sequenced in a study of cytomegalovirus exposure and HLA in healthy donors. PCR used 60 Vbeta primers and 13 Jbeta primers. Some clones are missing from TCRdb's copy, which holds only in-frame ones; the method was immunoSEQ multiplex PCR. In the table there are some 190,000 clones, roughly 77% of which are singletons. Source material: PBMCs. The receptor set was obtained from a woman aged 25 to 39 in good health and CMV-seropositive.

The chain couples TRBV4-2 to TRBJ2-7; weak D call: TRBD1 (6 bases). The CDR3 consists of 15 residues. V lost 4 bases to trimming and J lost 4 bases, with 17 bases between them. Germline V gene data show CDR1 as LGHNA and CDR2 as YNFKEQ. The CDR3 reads CASSPEGTQTYEQYF. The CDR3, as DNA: TGTGCCAGCAGCCCCGAAGGGACACAAACGTACGAGCAGTACTTC.

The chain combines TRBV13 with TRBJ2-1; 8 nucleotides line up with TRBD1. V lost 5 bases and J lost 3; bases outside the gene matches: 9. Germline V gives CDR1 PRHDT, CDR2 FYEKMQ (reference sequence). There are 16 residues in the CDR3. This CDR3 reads CASSPQDRDFYNEQFF. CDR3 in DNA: TGTGCCAGCAGCCCCCAGGACAGGGATTTCTACAATGAGCAGTTCTTC.

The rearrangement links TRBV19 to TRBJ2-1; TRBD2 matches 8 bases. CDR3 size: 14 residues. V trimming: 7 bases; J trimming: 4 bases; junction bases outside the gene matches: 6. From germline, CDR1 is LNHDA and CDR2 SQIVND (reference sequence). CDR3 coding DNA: TGTGCCAGTAACCTAGCGGGCGTATACAATGAGCAGTTCTTC. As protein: CASNLAGVYNEQFF.

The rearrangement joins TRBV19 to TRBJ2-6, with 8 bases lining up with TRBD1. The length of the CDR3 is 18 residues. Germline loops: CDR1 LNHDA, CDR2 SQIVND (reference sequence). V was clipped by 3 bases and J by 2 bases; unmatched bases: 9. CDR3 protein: CASSISGQGKAGANVLTF. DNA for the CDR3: TGTGCCAGTAGTATTTCAGGACAGGGAAAGGCTGGGGCCAACGTCCTGACTTTC.

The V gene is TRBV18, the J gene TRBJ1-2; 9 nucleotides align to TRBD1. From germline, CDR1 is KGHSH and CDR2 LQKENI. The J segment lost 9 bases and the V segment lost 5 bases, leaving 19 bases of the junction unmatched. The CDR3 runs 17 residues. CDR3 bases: TGTGCCAGCTCATCCGGGACAGGGACGCCTCTAACTATTCGCTACACCTTC. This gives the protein CASSSGTGTPLTIRYTF.

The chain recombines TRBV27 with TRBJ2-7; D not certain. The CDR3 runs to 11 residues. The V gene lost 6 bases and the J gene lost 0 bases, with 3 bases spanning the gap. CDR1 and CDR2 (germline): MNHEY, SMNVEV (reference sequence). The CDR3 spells CASRSSYEQYF. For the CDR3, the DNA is TGTGCCAGCAGGAGCTCCTACGAGCAGTACTTC.

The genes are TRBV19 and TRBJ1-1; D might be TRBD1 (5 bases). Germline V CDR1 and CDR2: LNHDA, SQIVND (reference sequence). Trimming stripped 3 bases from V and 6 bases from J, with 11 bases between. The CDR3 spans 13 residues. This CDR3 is CASSIGGSAEAFF. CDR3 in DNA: TGTGCCAGTAGTATCGGGGGATCCGCTGAAGCTTTCTTT.

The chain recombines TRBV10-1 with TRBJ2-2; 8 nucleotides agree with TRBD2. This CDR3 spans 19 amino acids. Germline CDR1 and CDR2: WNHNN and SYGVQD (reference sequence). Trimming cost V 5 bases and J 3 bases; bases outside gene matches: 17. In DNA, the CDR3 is TGCGCCAGCAGTTTCACAGCCGACCGGGAGGGCCTGGACACCGGGGAGCTGTTTTTT. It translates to CASSFTADREGLDTGELFF.

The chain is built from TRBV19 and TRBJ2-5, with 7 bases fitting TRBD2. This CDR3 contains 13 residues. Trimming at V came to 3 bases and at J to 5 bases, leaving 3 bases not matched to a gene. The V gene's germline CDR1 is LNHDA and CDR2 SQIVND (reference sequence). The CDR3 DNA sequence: TGTGCCAGTAGTATTACCGGGGGGGAGACCCAGTACTTC. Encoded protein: CASSITGGETQYF.

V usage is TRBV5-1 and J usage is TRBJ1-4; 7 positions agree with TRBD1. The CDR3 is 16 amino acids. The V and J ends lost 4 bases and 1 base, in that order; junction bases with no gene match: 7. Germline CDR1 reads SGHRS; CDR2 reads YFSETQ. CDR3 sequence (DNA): TGCGCCAGCAGCGGACAGGTCGGTGGAACTAATGAAAAACTGTTTTTT. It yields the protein CASSGQVGGTNEKLFF.

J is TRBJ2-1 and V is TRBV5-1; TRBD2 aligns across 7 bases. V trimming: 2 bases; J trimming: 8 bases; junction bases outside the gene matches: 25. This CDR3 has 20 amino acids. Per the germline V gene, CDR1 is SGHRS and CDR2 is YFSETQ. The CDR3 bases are TGCGCCAGCAGCTTAGGGAGGGCGATTGGGGTGGGAGGGCCAATGGATGAGCAGTTCTTC. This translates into CASSLGRAIGVGGPMDEQFF.

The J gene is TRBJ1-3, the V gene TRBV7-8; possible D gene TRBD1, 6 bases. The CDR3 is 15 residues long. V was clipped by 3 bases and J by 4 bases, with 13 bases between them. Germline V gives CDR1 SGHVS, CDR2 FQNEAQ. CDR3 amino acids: CASSLWAGAGNTIYF. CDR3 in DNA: TGTGCCAGCAGCTTGTGGGCAGGGGCGGGAAACACCATATATTTT.

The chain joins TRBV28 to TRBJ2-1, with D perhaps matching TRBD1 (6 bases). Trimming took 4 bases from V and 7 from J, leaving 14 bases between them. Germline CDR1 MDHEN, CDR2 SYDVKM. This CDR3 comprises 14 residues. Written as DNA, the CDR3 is TGTGCCAGCAGTTCGGCAGGGGTCGGGAATGAGCAGTTCTTC. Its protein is CASSSAGVGNEQFF.

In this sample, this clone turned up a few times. CDR3 sequence reads: CASSPPGQGRNTEAFF. CDR3 DNA sequence: TGCGCCAGCAGCCCCCCGGGACAGGGAAGGAACACTGAAGCTTTCTTT. The chain carries TRBV5-1 and TRBJ1-1, with 9 bases aligning to TRBD1. This CDR3 spans 16 amino acids. V was pared by 4 bases and J by 1 base, with 8 bases of the junction left unmatched. Germline V gene sequence: CDR1 SGHRS, CDR2 YFSETQ.

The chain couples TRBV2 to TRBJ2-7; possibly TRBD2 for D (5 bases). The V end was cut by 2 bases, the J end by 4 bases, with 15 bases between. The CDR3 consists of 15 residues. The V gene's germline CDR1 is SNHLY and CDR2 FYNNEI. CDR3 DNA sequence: TGTGCCAGCAGTGAATATGATGGGAGAGATTACGAGCAGTACTTC. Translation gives CASSEYDGRDYEQYF.

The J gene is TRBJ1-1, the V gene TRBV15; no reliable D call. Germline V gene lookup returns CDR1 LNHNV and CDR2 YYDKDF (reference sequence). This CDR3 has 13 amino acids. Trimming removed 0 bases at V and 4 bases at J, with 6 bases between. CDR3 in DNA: TGTGCCACCAGCAGAGATCTGAGCACTGAAGCTTTCTTT. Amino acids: CATSRDLSTEAFF.

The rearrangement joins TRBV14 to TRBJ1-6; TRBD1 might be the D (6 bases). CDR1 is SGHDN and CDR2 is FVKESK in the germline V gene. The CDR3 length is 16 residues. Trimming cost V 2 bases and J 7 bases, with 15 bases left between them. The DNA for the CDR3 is TGTGCCAGCAGCCAACAGCAGGGGCTAGGCAATTCACCCCTCCACTTT. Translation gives CASSQQQGLGNSPLHF.

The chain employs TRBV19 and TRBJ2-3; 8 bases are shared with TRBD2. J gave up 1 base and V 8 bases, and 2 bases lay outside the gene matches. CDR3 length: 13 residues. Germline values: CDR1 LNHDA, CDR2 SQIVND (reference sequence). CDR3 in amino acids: CASRREGTDTQYF. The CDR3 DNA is TGTGCCAGTCGGCGGGAGGGCACAGATACGCAGTATTTT.

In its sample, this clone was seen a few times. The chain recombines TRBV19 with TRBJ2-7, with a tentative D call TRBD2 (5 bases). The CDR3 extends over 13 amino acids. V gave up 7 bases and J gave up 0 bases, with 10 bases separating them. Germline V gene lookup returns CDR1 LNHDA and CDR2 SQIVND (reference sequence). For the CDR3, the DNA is TGTGCCAGTATGGACTCGAACTCCTACGAGCAGTACTTC. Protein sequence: CASMDSNSYEQYF.

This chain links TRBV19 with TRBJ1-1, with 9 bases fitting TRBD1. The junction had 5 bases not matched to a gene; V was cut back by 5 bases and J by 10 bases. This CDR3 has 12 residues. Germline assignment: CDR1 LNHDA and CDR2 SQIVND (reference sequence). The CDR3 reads CASSVGQGTAFF. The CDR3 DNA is TGTGCCAGTAGTGTGGGACAGGGTACAGCTTTCTTT. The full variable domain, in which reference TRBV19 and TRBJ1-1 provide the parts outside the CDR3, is DGGITQSPKYLFRKEGQNVTLSCEQNLNHDAMYWYRQDPGQGLRLIYYSQIVNDFQKGDIAEGYSVSREKKESFPLTVTSAQKNPTAFYLCASSVGQGTAFFGQGTRLTVV.

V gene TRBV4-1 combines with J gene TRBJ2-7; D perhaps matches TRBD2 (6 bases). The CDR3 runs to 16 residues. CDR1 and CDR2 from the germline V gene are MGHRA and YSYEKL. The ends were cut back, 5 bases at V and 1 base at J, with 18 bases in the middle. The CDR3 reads CASSYGSGEASYEQYF. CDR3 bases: TGCGCCAGCAGCTACGGTTCGGGGGAGGCTTCCTACGAGCAGTACTTC.

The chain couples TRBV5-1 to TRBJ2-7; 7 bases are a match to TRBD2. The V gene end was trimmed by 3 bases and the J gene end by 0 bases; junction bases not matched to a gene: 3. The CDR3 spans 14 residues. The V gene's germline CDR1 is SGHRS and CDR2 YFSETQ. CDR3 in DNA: TGCGCCAGCAGCTCCTTAGCGGGCTCCTACGAGCAGTACTTC. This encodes CASSSLAGSYEQYF.

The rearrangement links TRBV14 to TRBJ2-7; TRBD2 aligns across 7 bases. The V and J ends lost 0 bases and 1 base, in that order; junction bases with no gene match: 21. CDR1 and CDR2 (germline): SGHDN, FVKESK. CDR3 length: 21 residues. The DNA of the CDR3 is TGTGCCAGCAGCCAAGAACCGAACGCGGGAGAAATCAAGAAAGAATCCTACGAGCAGTACTTC. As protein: CASSQEPNAGEIKKESYEQYF.

The CDR3 DNA follows: TGTGCCAGCAGCTTGGCGCCGAGACAGGGGAAGGTTCCCGGGGAGCTGTTTTTT. Amino acids: CASSLAPRQGKVPGELFF. V usage is TRBV11-2 and J usage is TRBJ2-2, with 8 nucleotides matching TRBD1. The V segment lost 3 bases and the J segment 6 bases; nucleotides outside the gene matches: 15. This CDR3 contains 18 residues. Germline CDR1 SGHAT, CDR2 FQNNGV.